Listed below are T cell receptor beta chains from one sample, sequenced in a study of PD-1 blockade in classical Hodgkin lymphoma. Clones were read by immunoSEQ multiplex PCR, and TCRdb kept only the in-frame ones, dropping some. The profile covers about 44,000 clones, with 60% to 70% appearing a single time and 2.5% to 3.5% taken by the ten largest. Sequencing was performed on peripheral blood mononuclear cells (PBMCs), taken before the fourth cycle of nivolumab. The source of these receptors is a human donor with classical Hodgkin lymphoma. The CDR3 runs from the conserved cysteine through the conserved F or W. A D gene is named only where the DNA matches it firmly. The listing skips clone size in some rows; elsewhere it reads once, few, many or a size class.

J gene	V gene	D gene	clone size	CDR3 protein	CDR3 DNA
TRBJ2-5	TRBV10-3	TRBD2	-	CAISDSGGEETQYF	TGTGCCATCAGCGACAGCGGGGGGGAAGAGACCCAGTACTTC
TRBJ2-3	TRBV7-9	-	few	CASSLTGGTDTQYF	TGTGCCAGCAGCTTAACGGGGGGCACAGATACGCAGTATTTT
TRBJ1-1	TRBV9	TRBD1	-	CASSVQGAMNTEAFF	TGTGCCAGCAGCGTACAGGGGGCGATGAACACTGAAGCTTTCTTT
TRBJ1-6	TRBV18	TRBD1	-	CASSTRGTEPRTLHF	TGTGCCAGCTCCACCAGGGGGACTGAGCCTAGAACCCTCCACTTT
TRBJ2-4	TRBV28	-	-	CASGRPLAKNIQYF	TGTGCCAGCGGACGGCCTCTAGCCAAAAACATTCAGTACTTC
TRBJ1-2	TRBV4-1	-	-	CASSLGVNYGYTF	TGCGCCAGTAGCCTCGGCGTCAACTATGGCTACACCTTC
TRBJ2-3	TRBV19	-	-	CASSAPRDLSSDTQYF	TGTGCCAGTAGTGCCCCCCGGGACTTGTCCTCAGATACGCAGTATTTT
TRBJ2-3	TRBV6-5	TRBD1	-	CASSQDRGDTQYF	TGTGCCAGCAGCCAAGACAGGGGAGATACGCAGTATTTT
TRBJ2-1	TRBV9	-	-	CASSVVPGTYNEQFF	TGTGCCAGCAGCGTAGTACCGGGGACCTACAATGAGCAGTTCTTC
TRBJ2-2	TRBV9	-	many	CASSRGLTGELFF	TGTGCCAGCAGCAGGGGCCTGACCGGGGAGCTGTTTTTT
TRBJ1-1	TRBV19	-	few	CASSIQKIMNTEAFF	TGTGCCAGTAGTATACAGAAGATTATGAACACTGAAGCTTTCTTT
TRBJ2-4	TRBV19	TRBD1	once	CASSIGGQGSTSQTLNIQYF	TGTGCCAGTAGTATAGGGGGACAGGGGTCAACTTCCCAGACCCTAAACATTCAGTACTTC
TRBJ2-2	TRBV19	-	-	CASSTYGGGELFF	TGTGCCAGTAGTACTTACGGAGGCGGGGAGCTGTTTTTT
TRBJ1-3	TRBV6-1	-	medium-sized	CATQGYGNTIYF	TGTGCCACCCAGGGTTATGGAAACACCATATATTTT
TRBJ1-3	TRBV11-2	-	-	CASSLTTGYGNTIYF	TGTGCCAGCAGTCTAACCACAGGGTACGGAAACACCATATATTTT
TRBJ1-2	TRBV19	-	-	CASSIWGSEGYTF	TGTGCCAGTAGTATTTGGGGATCGGAAGGCTACACCTTC
TRBJ2-2	TRBV28	-	-	CASSLGGTNTGELFF	TGTGCCAGCAGTTTAGGGGGGACAAACACCGGGGAGCTGTTTTTT